Listed below are T cell receptor beta chains from one sample, sequenced in a study of T cells expressing NK-cell markers. TCRdb re-called the 5' RACE reads and shows each CDR3 protein once, DNA omitted. Reported are 350,000 to 400,000 distinct CDR3 sequences; the ten largest clones contain around 10%. The sequenced sample was blood T cells: a sorted CD56 or NKG2C T cell subset, CD4+ or CD8+ T cells, or bulk PBMC T cells (not recorded which). These receptors were collected from a woman aged 50 to 60 in good health. CDR3s include the opening cysteine and the closing phenylalanine or tryptophan.

TRBJ2-7	TRBV7-9	CASSLFSGRSYEQYF
TRBJ1-2	TRBV3-1	CASNIGGNYGYTF
TRBJ2-3	TRBV28	CASSLDRGRSTDTQYF
TRBJ1-2	TRBV29-1	CSVGLQLTNYGYTF
TRBJ2-1	TRBV24-1	CATSDGGLAQQFF
TRBJ1-2	TRBV28	CASSMYPGTEDGYTF
TRBJ2-5	TRBV5-1	CASSYNNGRETQYF
TRBJ2-3	TRBV3-1	CASSDLAASGTDTQYF
TRBJ2-6	TRBV5-1	CASSIGLAGGPRAGANVLTF
TRBJ1-1	TRBV5-1	CASSFVGTENTEAFF
TRBJ2-5	TRBV11-2	CASSLEAGGPSETQYF
TRBJ2-2	TRBV2	CASSDVQGITGELFF
TRBJ2-2	TRBV6-1	CASSPHPPGSANTGELFF
TRBJ2-2	TRBV3-1	CASSQGPPGRLSGELFF
TRBJ2-1	TRBV6-1	CASSGTSGIGGNEQFF
TRBJ2-2	TRBV6-5	CASSVERGSTGELFF
TRBJ2-2	TRBV6-1	CASSDRLRDGELFF
TRBJ1-5	TRBV20-1	CSAAGRMSNQPQHF
TRBJ2-1	TRBV30	CAWDTGANEQFF
TRBJ2-1	TRBV5-6	CASSPPSFNEQFF
TRBJ2-3	TRBV7-9	CASSSRAGGGTDTQYF
TRBJ2-7	TRBV2	CARPLGSYSYEQYF
TRBJ2-3	TRBV27	CASSSPMGGRYTQYF
TRBJ2-3	TRBV9	CASSVLRDTQYF
TRBJ1-5	TRBV24-1	CATSHGGFDQPQHF
TRBJ2-7	TRBV24-1	CATSDLDGYEQYF
TRBJ2-3	TRBV7-2	CASSSQQGGTDTQYF
TRBJ2-2	TRBV20-1	CSAIAGTGGIGELFF
TRBJ2-3	TRBV7-2	CASSSPDSDTQYF
TRBJ2-7	TRBV3-1	CASSQGKGNEQYF
TRBJ2-2	TRBV20-1	CSAPEGAGGELFF
TRBJ2-5	TRBV4-1	CASSQDTSGSFGETQYF
TRBJ2-1	TRBV14	CASSRLRQVSYNEQFF
TRBJ1-2	TRBV10-3	CATLPASLAGGYTF
TRBJ2-4	TRBV28	CASASTVAKNIQYF
TRBJ1-6	TRBV20-1	CSARDQTGQFNSPLHF
TRBJ2-1	TRBV11-2	CASSPQGNNEQFF
TRBJ2-7	TRBV6-2/TRBV6-3	CASSYLAGQTYEQYF
TRBJ2-5	TRBV29-1	CSVKGDTETQYF
TRBJ2-7	TRBV29-1	CSVRQEFRSYEQYF
TRBJ1-1	TRBV27	CASSSGRAMNTEAFF